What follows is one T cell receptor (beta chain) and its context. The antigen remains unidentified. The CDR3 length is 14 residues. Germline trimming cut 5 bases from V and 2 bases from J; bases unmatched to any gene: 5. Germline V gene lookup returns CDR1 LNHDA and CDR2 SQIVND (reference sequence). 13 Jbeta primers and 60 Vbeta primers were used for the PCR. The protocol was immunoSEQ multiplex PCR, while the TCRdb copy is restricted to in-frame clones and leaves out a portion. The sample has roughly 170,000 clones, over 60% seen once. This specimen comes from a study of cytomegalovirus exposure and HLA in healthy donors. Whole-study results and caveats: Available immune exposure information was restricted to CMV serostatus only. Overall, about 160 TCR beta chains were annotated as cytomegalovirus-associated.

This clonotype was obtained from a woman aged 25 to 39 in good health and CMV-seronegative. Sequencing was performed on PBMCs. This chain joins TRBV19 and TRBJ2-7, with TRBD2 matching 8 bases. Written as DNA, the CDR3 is TGTGCCAGTAGTGGCCTAGCGGGCACCTACGAGCAGTACTTC. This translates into CASSGLAGTYEQYF.